Given below is one T cell receptor beta chain in context. The data stem from a study of blood T cells in healthy people across ages. The CDR3 is 14 amino acids. The V end was cut by 7 bases, the J end by 4 bases, with 14 bases between. Next came a second PCR, run for 7 to 11 cycles, which used a sample-barcoded 5' primer along with a J-beta primer mix. Each CDR3 protein is one row after TCRdb ran MiXCR on the 5' RACE reads. Of about 1,000,000 distinct CDR3 sequences listed, over 35% are singletons. This sequence joins TRBV12-3 or TRBV12-4 and TRBJ2-1; a possible D gene is TRBD2 (6 bases). The sequence was obtained from a woman aged 55-70 years in good health. The sample comprised blood. The CDR3 reads CASTQGSGYNEQFF. CDR3 coding DNA: TGTGCCAGCACCCAAGGTAGCGGTTACAATGAGCAGTTCTTC.